A single sample is the source of the 25 T cell receptor beta chains below, sequenced in a study of blood T cell repertoires in COVID-19. Libraries were prepared by immunoSEQ multiplex PCR; TCRdb keeps only in-frame clonotypes and omits some of them. The sample lists just under 60,000 clones, 80% to 90% occurring once. Sequencing was carried out using peripheral blood. These receptors came from a man in his fifties or sixties with acute or convalescent COVID-19.

Only one count was recorded for this clone. This chain uses TRBV29-1 with TRBJ1-2; maybe TRBD1 (5 bases). V was shortened by 3 bases and J by 0 bases, with 8 bases between the two germline ends. CDR3 length: 13 amino acids. Germline V gene sequence: CDR1 SQVTM, CDR2 ANQGSEA. The chain's CDR3 is CSVDPGPNYGYTF. CDR3 bases: TGCAGCGTTGATCCAGGGCCTAACTATGGCTACACCTTC. Looking up the rest from reference TRBV29-1 and TRBJ1-2 gives the full variable domain: SAVISQKPSRDICQRGTSLTIQCQVDSQVTMMFWYRQQPGQSLTLIATANQGSEATYESGFVIDKFPISRPNLTFSTLTVSNMSPEDSSIYLCSVDPGPNYGYTFGSGTRLTVV.

The chain links TRBV5-4 to TRBJ2-1; TRBD2 agrees at 11 bases. V dropped 2 bases and J dropped 6; count of bases not matched to a gene: 4. Germline V gene sequence: CDR1 SGHNT, CDR2 YYREEE (reference sequence). The CDR3 contains 15 residues. This CDR3 reads CASSLSLAGGNEQFF. The CDR3, as DNA: TGTGCCAGCAGCTTATCTCTAGCGGGAGGCAATGAGCAGTTCTTC.

The rearrangement links TRBV2 to TRBJ2-3, with D possibly being TRBD1 (5 bases). V lost 1 base and J 2 bases, leaving 16 bases between the germline ends. The germline V gene has CDR1 SNHLY and CDR2 FYNNEI. This CDR3 comprises 17 residues. The DNA for the CDR3 is TGTGCCAGCAGTGAAGAGGAAGGGGCGACCGACACAGATACGCAGTATTTT. It is translated as CASSEEEGATDTDTQYF.

For this clone: At one boundary the junction diverges from the germline segment, which might be a read error. V gene TRBV3-1 (or the pseudogene TRBV3-2) combines with J gene TRBJ2-1; D gene uncertain. Germline CDR1 is LGHDT and CDR2 is YNNKEL (reference sequence). The length of the CDR3 is 11 residues. The CDR3, as DNA: TGTGCCAGCAGCCAAGCGCTACCTCCACTCTTC. Translation: CASSQALPPLF.

The V gene is TRBV23-1, the J gene TRBJ1-5; 7 positions match TRBD1. TRBV23-1 is treated as an ORF (open reading frame) with a function not yet certain. Germline trimming cut 6 bases from V and 0 bases from J; bases unmatched to any gene: 20. This CDR3 contains 20 residues. The CDR3 region has the DNA TGCGCCAGCAGCCCCGAGAGAAGGACAGGCCCACTCTATAGCAATCAGCCCCAGCATTTT. Protein sequence: CASSPERRTGPLYSNQPQHF.

This clone occurred a few times. V is TRBV29-1 and J is TRBJ1-1, with a tentative D call TRBD1 (5 bases). Germline assignment: CDR1 SQVTM and CDR2 ANQGSEA. The ends were cut back, 7 bases at V and 3 bases at J, with 18 bases in the middle. The CDR3 loop spans 14 amino acids. This CDR3 is CSARRGGWDTEAFF. CDR3 in DNA: TGCAGCGCCCGGCGGGGGGGATGGGACACTGAAGCTTTCTTT. The full variable domain, its missing parts supplied by reference TRBV29-1 and TRBJ1-1, is SAVISQKPSRDICQRGTSLTIQCQVDSQVTMMFWYRQQPGQSLTLIATANQGSEATYESGFVIDKFPISRPNLTFSTLTVSNMSPEDSSIYLCSARRGGWDTEAFFGQGTRLTVV.

The J gene is TRBJ2-7, the V gene TRBV6-2 or TRBV6-3, with TRBD2 identical over 8 bases. In germline, CDR1 is MNHEY, CDR2 SVGEGT. The CDR3 has 16 residues. After removal of 0 bases from V and 5 bases from J, the junction contained 9 bases not matched to a gene. The CDR3, as DNA: TGTGCCAGCAGTTACTCGGGAGCGGGAGTGGGAGACGAGCAGTACTTC. Translated: CASSYSGAGVGDEQYF.

The V and J genes are TRBV5-4 and TRBJ2-5, with 8 bases identical to TRBD2. The length of the CDR3 is 16 residues. Germline V gene sequence: CDR1 SGHNT, CDR2 YYREEE (reference sequence). The trim removed 4 bases at V and 5 bases at J, leaving 13 bases unmatched. DNA of the CDR3: TGTGCCAGCAGCCCGGGGGGGAGCGGGAGTCTCGAGACCCAGTACTTC. This sequence encodes CASSPGGSGSLETQYF.

The gene calls are TRBV5-1 and TRBJ2-7; 12 bases align to TRBD1. V lost 4 bases and J lost 5; bases outside the gene matches: 4. The CDR3 spans 14 residues. Per the germline V gene, CDR1 is SGHRS and CDR2 is YFSETQ. This CDR3 is CASSLGQGANEQYF. The CDR3 DNA follows: TGCGCCAGCAGCCTGGGACAGGGGGCAAACGAGCAGTACTTC.

The chain joins TRBV4-1 to TRBJ2-2; TRBD2 matches 9 bases. Unmatched junction bases numbered 10, after V lost 4 bases and J lost 4 bases. This CDR3 contains 17 residues. Germline CDR1 reads MGHRA; CDR2 reads YSYEKL. This CDR3 is CASSPLGEAGGTGELFF. CDR3 nucleotides: TGCGCCAGCAGCCCCCTCGGGGAAGCGGGAGGCACCGGGGAGCTGTTTTTT.

CDR3 in amino acids: CASSPQRHYGYTF. The CDR3 bases are TGTGCCAGCAGCCCCCAGAGGCACTATGGCTACACCTTC. The chain employs TRBV9 and TRBJ1-2; D unresolved. V dropped 4 bases and J dropped 3 bases, with 10 bases sitting between them. Germline CDR1 reads SGDLS; CDR2 reads YYNGEE. The CDR3 loop spans 13 amino acids.

The chain recombines TRBV27 with TRBJ1-5; tentative D call: TRBD1 (5 bases). The length of the CDR3 is 15 residues. Germline V gene data show CDR1 as MNHEY and CDR2 as SMNVEV (reference sequence). Trimming took 5 bases from V and 1 from J, leaving 12 bases between them. The CDR3 region is CASSPGAGSNQPQHF. CDR3 coding DNA: TGTGCCAGCAGTCCCGGAGCAGGGAGCAATCAGCCCCAGCATTTT.

The chain carries TRBV5-4 and TRBJ2-6; TRBD2 matches 7 bases. The germline CDR1 and CDR2 sequences are SGHNT and YYREEE (reference sequence). The V and J ends lost 5 bases and 0 bases, in that order; junction bases with no gene match: 11. The length of the CDR3 is 18 residues. The CDR3 loop reads CASRPGTSGGSGANVLTF. CDR3 in DNA: TGTGCCAGCAGGCCCGGGACCTCGGGAGGCTCTGGGGCCAACGTCCTGACTTTC.

V usage is TRBV30 and J usage is TRBJ1-2; no definite D call. The CDR3 loop spans 15 amino acids. The germline gives CDR1 GTSNPN, CDR2 SVGIG (reference sequence). With 1 base removed from V and 8 bases from J, the gap between germline ends came to 20 bases. The CDR3 nucleotides are TGTGCCTGGAGTGCGGGAGACCGCTTAGGGAAAGGCTACACCTTC. Its protein is CAWSAGDRLGKGYTF. The complete variable domain, with remaining parts taken from reference TRBV30 and TRBJ1-2, reads SQTIHQWPATLVQPVGSPLSLECTVEGTSNPNLYWYRQAAGRGLQLLFYSVGIGQISSEVPQNLSASRPQDRQFILSSKKLLLSDSGFYLCAWSAGDRLGKGYTFGSGTRLTVV.

This clone was observed a single time. This chain joins TRBV30 and TRBJ2-3; 13 nucleotides match TRBD2. V trimming: 5 bases; J trimming: 8 bases; junction bases outside the gene matches: 7. Germline CDR1 and CDR2: GTSNPN and SVGIG (reference sequence). The CDR3 spans 14 residues. The CDR3 bases are TGTGCCTGGCAACTAGCGGGAGGGCAAGTTACGCAGTATTTT. Its protein product is CAWQLAGGQVTQYF.

The chain has TRBV6-5 and TRBJ1-2, with no clear D. The V gene's germline CDR1 is MNHEY and CDR2 SVGAGI. The length of the CDR3 is 13 residues. The V end lost 6 bases, the J end lost 2 bases, and 10 bases lay between the germline ends. The CDR3 spells CASSLTVNYGYTF. The CDR3 DNA sequence: TGTGCCAGCAGCCTAACAGTAAACTATGGCTACACCTTC.

The chain carries TRBV28 and TRBJ2-5; TRBD2 matches at 8 bases. The germline V gene has CDR1 MDHEN and CDR2 SYDVKM. The CDR3 sequence is 12 residues long. The V gene end was trimmed by 10 bases and the J gene end by 3 bases; junction bases not matched to a gene: 4. The CDR3 loop is CATSAGEETQYF. Here the CDR3 DNA reads TGTGCCACCTCAGCGGGAGAAGAGACCCAGTACTTC.

V usage is TRBV7-2 and J usage is TRBJ2-2; D gene unclear. Looked up from germline, CDR1 is SGHTA and CDR2 is FQGNSA. The ends were cut back, 5 bases at V and 6 bases at J, with 10 bases in the middle. This CDR3 is 13 amino acids long. The CDR3 sequence: CASSNVRAGELFF. CDR3 DNA: TGTGCCAGCAGCAACGTACGGGCCGGGGAGCTGTTTTTT.

A few counts support this clone. CDR3: CATSDRGGYTF. The CDR3 DNA is TGTGCCACCAGTGATAGGGGTGGCTACACCTTC. This chain uses TRBV24-1 with TRBJ1-2; possibly TRBD1 for D (5 bases). The length of the CDR3 is 11 residues. Germline loops: CDR1 KGHDR, CDR2 SFDVKD. Trimming shortened V by 3 bases and J by 7 bases, and 5 bases separated the two germline ends.

The V call is TRBV6-6, the J call TRBJ1-3, with TRBD1 matching over 7 bases. The CDR3 runs 15 residues. CDR1 is MNHNY and CDR2 is SVGAGI in the germline V gene (reference sequence). V was pared by 2 bases and J by 5 bases, with 6 bases of the junction left unmatched. CDR3 coding DNA: TGTGCCAGCAGTTACATCCGGGACAGAAGAAACACCATATATTTT. This sequence encodes CASSYIRDRRNTIYF.

V is TRBV5-1 and J is TRBJ2-5; D is perhaps TRBD2 (8 bases). Trimming cost V 4 bases and J 4 bases, with 14 bases left between them. The CDR3 covers 14 residues. CDR1 is SGHRS, CDR2 YFSETQ, per germline. DNA of the CDR3: TGCGCCAGCAGCCCGGGAGGGGGCCCAGAGACCCAGTACTTC. As protein: CASSPGGGPETQYF.

The rearrangement joins TRBV4-1 to TRBJ2-7; the match to TRBD1 covers 10 bases. With V trimmed by 7 bases and J by 5 bases, 20 bases remained unmatched. Germline V gives CDR1 MGHRA, CDR2 YSYEKL. The CDR3 covers 18 residues. This CDR3 reads CASTSKPPPRDRGDEQYF. CDR3 coding DNA: TGCGCCAGCACCTCAAAGCCTCCCCCCAGGGACAGGGGTGACGAGCAGTACTTC.

V gene TRBV25-1 combines with J gene TRBJ2-1, with TRBD1 as a possible D gene (5 bases). Trimming shortened V by 4 bases and J by 8 bases, and 12 bases separated the two germline ends. This CDR3 spans 13 amino acids. Looked up from germline, CDR1 is MGHDK and CDR2 is SYGVNS. CDR3 DNA sequence: TGTGCCAGCAGTGCGACAGAGGTCCATGAGCAGTTCTTC. It specifies CASSATEVHEQFF.

This clone showed up just once. This chain links TRBV18 with TRBJ2-7, with a weak D call TRBD1 (6 bases). V was cut by 3 bases and J by 2 bases, with 17 bases left in between. Per germline, CDR1 KGHSH and CDR2 LQKENI. The CDR3 is 16 amino acids. In DNA form, the CDR3 reads TGTGCCAGCTCACCCCGACAGGCCGCGCCGACCTACGAGCAGTACTTC. Residues: CASSPRQAAPTYEQYF.

J is TRBJ2-1 and V is TRBV5-1, with 9 bases aligning to TRBD2. V lost 4 bases, J lost 4 bases, and 6 bases stayed unmatched. CDR3 length: 15 residues. Germline loops: CDR1 SGHRS, CDR2 YFSETQ. The CDR3 is CASSSSAGGYNEQFF. For the CDR3, the DNA is TGCGCCAGCAGCAGTTCAGCGGGGGGATACAATGAGCAGTTCTTC.